The source of this T cell receptor (beta chain) is a study of cytomegalovirus exposure and HLA in healthy donors (dated by TCRdb to between 2016 and 2019). A note on the overall study: According to an earlier analysis of 550 to 700 of the donors, roughly 180 million T cells yielded some 120 million unique TCR beta sequences and about 280 Gb of sequence data. Among 300 to 500 genotyped donors of the cohort, an average of approximately 220,000 unique TCR beta nucleotide sequences was sequenced per donor, of which about 19% were non-productive. Using immunosequencing, the study profiled T cell repertoires from about 620 subjects and related those repertoires to cytomegalovirus serostatus. Every repertoire in the discovery cohort had been generated on one and the same sequencing platform. Of the roughly 400 genotyped donors, approximately 82% fell in the genetic ancestry cluster associated with self-reported Caucasian donors. Rather than using new phenotypic data, the later analysis identified candidate immune exposures from TCR beta sequences and from how often those sequences occurred across donors. Class I and class II HLA loci were covered by the typing at four-digit resolution. Typing coverage varied by locus: 629-630 donors for A, B, C, DRB1 and DQB1; roughly 560 for DQA1; some 610 for DPA1; approximately 490 for DPB1. A later analysis re-examined previously published TCR beta repertoires from around 670 donors and added high-resolution HLA genotyping to investigate patterns of TCR occurrence. The study combined high-throughput TCR immunosequencing, statistical association of individual TCRs with disease status, and machine learning to predict cytomegalovirus infection status. Along with the approximately 700-subject first cohort, a separate validation cohort of over a hundred different subjects was used. In a later genetic analysis, genome-wide SNP genotypes for about three fifths of the roughly 670 donors were used, and that subset was treated as a discovery cohort. Roughly 300 gigabases of sequencing data and some 85 million unique TCR sequences were included in an early release covering around 600 HLA-typed donors. An earlier analysis of 587 of the donors used high-throughput TCR beta sequencing to judge whether each TCR beta V gene segment behaved as functional or pseudogenic. Donor age, sex, ethnicity and CMV serostatus were collected together with the repertoire data. The study aimed to test whether signatures of past pathogen exposure could be identified by cataloging public T cell receptors. About five DR-DQ haplotypes were treated as single units for association and clustering because of strong linkage in the cohort. The paper as a whole reports these results and caveats: A later analysis found that TCR association rates varied across HLA loci, with DRB1 alleles showing the most associated TCRs and HLA-C alleles the fewest. In vitro tests confirmed that three of the cytomegalovirus-associated TCR beta chains recognize cytomegalovirus antigens. A cluster of highly shared sequence variants was judged likely to be a technical artifact of the sequencing pipeline. CMV serostatus was the only immune exposure information available for the cohort. The authors suggested that the approach could potentially be generalized to other disease states and immunological phenotypes. The earlier analysis of about 600 of the donors excluded some 16 rarely observed V segments, including chromosome 9 orphons, because counts were too low. According to a later genetic analysis, donors in an Asian-associated ancestry cluster had fewer N-insertions in productive TCRs than the roughly 700-donor mean. Linkage disequilibrium might explain the correlated functional status among segregating V segments, but an unknown experimental factor could not be ruled out. Compared with equally common non-associated chains, HLA-associated TCR beta chains in a later analysis were more clonally expanded and had lower generation probabilities. While some public TCRs were present in many individuals, most TCR sequences turned up only very rarely across donors. In a later analysis, most CMV-associated TCR beta chains were found to appear HLA-restricted, with HLA associations seemingly driven largely by CMV exposure. This cohort had only TCR beta chains sequenced, and the lack of alpha or paired-chain data limited which features could be detected. In an earlier analysis of about 600 of the donors, most TCR beta V segments appeared in productive rearrangements about 87% or about 30% of the time, broadly matching IMGT annotations. The presence/absence analyses assumed that sequencing depth was roughly uniform across donors, and that assumption may not be true. Because HLA typing was missing for some donors at each locus, association tests included only the typed subset. Because the 87-base-pair reads could not distinguish some IMGT-functional V segments, including TRBV6-2 and TRBV6-3, those segments were excluded. According to a later analysis, parvovirus B19, influenza, CMV and Epstein-Barr virus appeared linked to several top co-occurrence clusters. When HLA alleles, especially DR and DQ, strongly co-occurred, TCR associations were difficult to assign to individual alleles. In both the original and validation cohorts, the classifier was reported to diagnose cytomegalovirus status with high specificity and sensitivity. The study listed 164 TCR beta chains as associated with cytomegalovirus. V-gene and J-gene trimming of TCR beta chains was associated with a missense DCLRE1C variant in a later genetic analysis, and the association was replicated in an independent cohort. At a false discovery rate of 0.05, a later analysis linked approximately 18,000 TCR beta sequences to specific HLA alleles. A further reported finding was that TCR beta sequences accurately predicted the HLA-A and HLA-B alleles for most subjects in the first cohort.

Of note for this clone: Its cognate antigen has yet to be identified. Base quality data are lacking; no much larger clone is found one base away.

CDR1 is given as SEHNR and CDR2 as FQNEAQ, both from the germline V gene (reference sequence). Trimming accounts for 0 bases at V and 7 bases at J, while the number of junction bases matched to no gene is 3. The CDR3 runs 13 amino acids, cysteine and phenylalanine included. Only the CDR3 DNA stays, 39 bases, in frame from base 1. Libraries were constructed by the immunoSEQ multiplex PCR assay. For the multiplex PCR, a mixture combining 60 forward primers for TCR Vbeta segments and 13 reverse primers for TCR Jbeta segments was used. A multiplex PCR assay on genomic DNA amplified the CDR3 region of rearranged TCR beta genes. The Illumina HiSeq System was used to sequence the amplified TCR beta libraries as 87-base-pair reads. The paper's data handling went like this. In a later analysis, some 80 million unique TCR beta chains were counted across the approximately 640 repertoires, and around 10 million of these chains were shared by at least two donors. A nearest-neighbor algorithm error-corrected the raw reads and collapsed the reads into unique sequences, merging closely related sequences to remove PCR and sequencing errors. V, D and J gene segments were assigned by aligning CDR3 sequences to IMGT reference sequences. For a sequence to be retained, a match of at least six nucleotides was required to both a V gene segment and a J gene segment. Rearrangements were called productive when the CDR3 lacked stop codons and stayed in frame with V and J; all others were non-productive. Following IMGT convention, CDR3 was defined as the stretch from the second conserved V-encoded cysteine up to the conserved J-encoded phenylalanine. The earlier analysis of some 600 of the donors excluded sequences that lacked an unambiguous match to a single V gene segment. An earlier analysis of approximately 590 of the donors classified V segments as functional when productive rearrangements were above 56.7% and as segregating when the standard deviation between donors was above 5%. A statistical classification framework was built to diagnose cytomegalovirus status from the catalog of TCR beta chain sequences. A later analysis assigned V and J genes by comparing TCR nucleotide sequences with IMGT/GENE-DB human TR gene sequences. A later analysis assigned CDR3 sequences and most-parsimonious VDJ recombination scenarios with the TCRdist pipeline. In a later analysis, each TCR beta chain was defined by its CDR3 amino acid sequence together with its V-gene family, and reads lacking a unique V-gene family were excluded. As a way to deal with suspected cross-contamination and a sequencing artifact, a later analysis dropped 450 to 700 nucleotide sequences that were highly shared and had low generation probability. In a later analysis, a clonal expansion index was calculated for each public chain from normalized within-repertoire ranks of inferred template counts. In a later analysis, generation probabilities were computed with a VDJ recombination model fitted to out-of-frame rearrangements, and the resulting probabilities were checked against IGoR. Hypergeometric tests were used in a later analysis to score TCR-TCR, TCR-HLA and TCR-CMV co-occurrence, with a repertoire-size bias correction applied to the TCR pairs. To estimate false discovery rates, a later analysis permuted the HLA or CMV assignments 20 times. A later analysis grouped co-occurring TCRs with DBSCAN, adding TCRdist sequence similarity when clustering within HLA-allele-positive subsets. Repertoires with fewer than 30,000 or more than 120,000 public chains, plus five repertoires with anomalous nucleotide sharing, were excluded from co-occurrence clustering. TCRdb limited this immuneACCESS table to in-frame rearrangements with V and J called. A share of clones is missing; checked studies link under half to unresolved V genes, and the rest is unexplained. The V and J calls and clone size are taken from that table; D and trimming were inferred from the DNA. The sample table holds roughly 130,000 clones, of which approximately 85% were seen once. Over 9% of the sample lies in the top ten.

The cohort was made up of under 800 healthy bone marrow donors. At the time of sampling, all cohort members were nominally healthy, though unrecorded immune exposures were likely present. The donor was CMV seropositive and belonged to the group of about 290 seropositive cohort members. Every donor gave a peripheral blood sample, and the peripheral blood mononuclear cells from that sample were used for TCR beta sequencing. Genomic DNA extraction from the blood cell samples was performed with the Qiagen DNeasy Blood Extraction Kit. The rearranged chain carries TRBV7-9 and TRBJ2-7; 7 central bases correspond to TRBD1. This TCR came from a male donor in good health and CMV-seropositive. The sample was PBMCs. The CDR3 in this case is CASSLAYRGEQYF. The sequence in DNA is TGTGCCAGCAGCTTAGCTTACAGGGGAGAGCAGTACTTC.